Each of the 19 T cell receptor beta chains below was sequenced from the same sample in a study of blood T cell repertoires in COVID-19. Sequenced by immunoSEQ multiplex PCR; TCRdb stores in-frame clones only, minus some. Among over 200,000 clones, approximately 90% were seen once, and the ten largest hold 6.2%. Sequences were obtained from peripheral blood. All receptors come from a man in his 60s who had recovered from COVID-19.

V usage is TRBV25-1 and J usage is TRBJ2-3; 10 bases line up with TRBD2. Germline CDR1 is MGHDK and CDR2 is SYGVNS. The V segment lost 4 bases and the J segment 4 bases; nucleotides outside the gene matches: 5. This CDR3 region has 15 residues. The DNA of the CDR3 is TGTGCCAGCAGTGTCCTAGCGGGAGCCCCAGATACGCAGTATTTT. It translates to CASSVLAGAPDTQYF. Using reference TRBV25-1 and TRBJ2-3 for the parts outside the CDR3, the full variable domain is EADIYQTPRYLVIGTGKKITLECSQTMGHDKMYWYQQDPGMELHLIHYSYGVNSTEKGDLSSESTVSRIRTEHFPLTLESARPSHTSQYLCASSVLAGAPDTQYFGPGTRLTVL.

This chain joins TRBV28 and TRBJ2-3, with a weak D call TRBD1 (6 bases). The CDR3 runs 13 residues. Per germline, CDR1 MDHEN and CDR2 SYDVKM. V shed 10 bases and J shed 1 base, with 12 bases lying between them. The CDR3 reads CATQGRRTDTQYF. The CDR3 bases are TGTGCCACCCAGGGGCGCCGCACAGATACGCAGTATTTT.

The J gene is TRBJ2-3, the V gene TRBV14, with D possibly TRBD2 on 6 matching bases. The CDR3 sequence is 15 residues long. CDR1 SGHDN and CDR2 FVKESK come from the germline V gene. V was trimmed by 4 bases and J by 2 bases, leaving 13 bases between them. CDR3 DNA sequence: TGTGCCAGCAGCCCGCCCGGGACTGTCACAGATACGCAGTATTTT. It translates to CASSPPGTVTDTQYF.

V usage is TRBV9 and J usage is TRBJ1-4; D remains unclear. The CDR3 is made up of 16 amino acids. CDR1 is SGDLS and CDR2 is YYNGEE in the germline V gene. V was cut by 0 bases and J by 0 bases, with 9 bases left in between. CDR3: CASSVGMTSTNEKLFF. The DNA of the CDR3 is TGTGCCAGCAGCGTAGGTATGACTTCAACTAATGAAAAACTGTTTTTT.

This sequence joins TRBV7-2 and TRBJ2-5; unclear D gene. CDR1 is SGHTA and CDR2 is FQGNSA in the germline V gene. This CDR3 spans 13 amino acids. Trimming removed 5 bases at V and 7 bases at J, with 14 bases between. This CDR3 is CASSQSPSGTQYF. The CDR3 coding sequence is TGTGCCAGCAGCCAGTCCCCGTCGGGGACCCAGTACTTC.

This chain uses TRBV6-5 with TRBJ1-2, with D unclear. Looked up from germline, CDR1 is MNHEY and CDR2 is SVGAGI. The CDR3 has 13 amino acids. Trimming removed 5 bases from V and 0 bases from J, with 7 bases in between. This CDR3 is CASSQASNYGYTF. CDR3 coding DNA: TGTGCCAGCAGTCAGGCATCTAACTATGGCTACACCTTC.

The chain links TRBV2 to TRBJ1-6; D may be TRBD1 (6 bases). Trimming stripped 1 base from V and 0 bases from J, with 7 bases between. CDR1 is SNHLY, CDR2 FYNNEI, per germline. This CDR3 comprises 16 residues. CDR3 protein: CASSEGRGSYNSPLHF. CDR3 sequence (DNA): TGTGCCAGCAGTGAAGGCAGGGGCTCCTATAATTCACCCCTCCACTTT.

This clone has just one count. This chain joins TRBV6-5 and TRBJ2-3; D is ambiguous. CDR3 length: 13 residues. V gave up 0 bases and J gave up 4 bases, with 5 bases separating them. CDR1 is MNHEY, CDR2 SVGAGI, per germline. The DNA of the CDR3 is TGTGCCAGCAGTTACTCGTTCTCAGATACGCAGTATTTT. Residues: CASSYSFSDTQYF.

V and J are TRBV2 and TRBJ1-1; a possible D gene is TRBD1 (6 bases). The CDR3 covers 13 residues. The V end lost 6 bases, the J end lost 3 bases, and 11 bases lay between the germline ends. Per the germline V gene, CDR1 is SNHLY and CDR2 is FYNNEI. The CDR3 spells CASRRTADTEAFF. In DNA form, the CDR3 reads TGTGCCAGCAGGAGGACAGCCGACACTGAAGCTTTCTTT.

The count of this clone is one. The chain employs TRBV4-1 and TRBJ2-1; 11 bases are a match to TRBD2. Per germline, CDR1 MGHRA and CDR2 YSYEKL. V trimming: 1 base; J trimming: 4 bases; junction bases outside the gene matches: 3. The CDR3 loop spans 16 amino acids. For the CDR3, the DNA is TGCGCCAGCAGCCAAGGACTAGCGGGACTTTACAATGAGCAGTTCTTC. Translating it yields CASSQGLAGLYNEQFF.

A few counts support this clone. This rearrangement joins TRBV24-1 to TRBJ2-3, with D maybe TRBD1 (6 bases). Germline V CDR1 and CDR2: KGHDR, SFDVKD. The CDR3 loop spans 17 amino acids. The V and J ends lost 1 base and 2 bases respectively, with 15 bases between them. This CDR3 reads CATSDFRVGDTTDTQYF. As DNA, the CDR3 is TGTGCCACCAGTGATTTCAGGGTCGGGGACACCACAGATACGCAGTATTTT.

This clone has a handful of counts. The chain couples TRBV6-6 to TRBJ1-5; D is uncertain. The CDR3 length is 15 residues. V was pared by 5 bases and J by 2 bases, with 13 bases between. The germline V gene has CDR1 MNHNY and CDR2 SVGAGI (reference sequence). CDR3 loop: CASSDGLRGNQPQHF. CDR3 sequence (DNA): TGTGCCAGCAGTGACGGACTGAGAGGCAATCAGCCCCAGCATTTT.

This chain uses TRBV9 with TRBJ2-3; 10 bases match TRBD1. Germline CDR1 SGDLS, CDR2 YYNGEE. The CDR3 runs 16 residues. Losses at the gene ends were 6 bases for V and 1 base for J; bases not matched to a gene: 8. The CDR3: CASTMTGGAGTDTQYF. The CDR3 coding sequence is TGTGCCAGCACTATGACAGGGGGCGCGGGCACAGATACGCAGTATTTT.

The J gene is TRBJ2-2, the V gene TRBV12-5; D might be TRBD2 (7 bases). Between the trimmed V and J ends, which lost 3 bases and 4 bases, there was a span of 9 bases. The germline gives CDR1 LGHNT, CDR2 FRNRAP. The CDR3 has 14 amino acids. The CDR3 nucleotides read TGTGCTAGTGGTTTAGGGGGGGGCACCGGGGAGCTGTTTTTT. This gives the protein CASGLGGGTGELFF.

The V gene is TRBV4-1, the J gene TRBJ1-4; 11 positions match TRBD1. The CDR3 extends over 15 amino acids. V was clipped by 1 base and J by 7 bases; unmatched bases: 2. Germline loops: CDR1 MGHRA, CDR2 YSYEKL. CDR3 in DNA: TGCGCCAGCAGCCAAGCCGGGACAGGGGGTGAAAAACTGTTTTTT. Protein sequence: CASSQAGTGGEKLFF.

This chain uses TRBV27 with TRBJ1-1; D possibly corresponds to TRBD1 (6 bases). Trimming cost V 3 bases and J 2 bases, with 10 bases left between them. The CDR3 is 14 residues long. Germline loops: CDR1 MNHEY, CDR2 SMNVEV (reference sequence). The chain's CDR3 is CASSLEQGNTEAFF. The CDR3, as DNA: TGTGCCAGCAGTTTGGAACAGGGTAACACTGAAGCTTTCTTT.

This chain links TRBV5-1 with TRBJ2-3; 8 bases map to TRBD2. The CDR3 extends over 20 amino acids. In germline, CDR1 is SGHRS, CDR2 YFSETQ. V shed 4 bases and J 0 bases; nucleotides not matched to a gene: 19. The CDR3 reads CASSPEAREVFSSSTDTQYF. The CDR3 DNA reads as TGCGCCAGCAGCCCGGAGGCGCGGGAGGTTTTCTCTTCTAGCACAGATACGCAGTATTTT.

V and J are TRBV28 and TRBJ1-2; 10 positions agree with TRBD1. The CDR3 has 18 amino acids. Germline loops: CDR1 MDHEN, CDR2 SYDVKM. J gave up 4 bases and V 4 bases, and 15 bases lay outside the gene matches. The CDR3 bases are TGTGCCAGCAGTTCCTTCCGACAGGGGGCTGTAACTCCCTATGGCTACACCTTC. It encodes CASSSFRQGAVTPYGYTF.

V is TRBV25-1 and J is TRBJ1-5; 7 bases map to TRBD1. The J segment lost 5 bases and the V segment lost 7 bases, leaving 5 bases of the junction unmatched. CDR1 MGHDK and CDR2 SYGVNS come from the germline V gene. The CDR3 length is 13 residues. This chain's CDR3 is CASKGTGDQPQHF. The CDR3 DNA follows: TGTGCCAGCAAGGGAACAGGGGATCAGCCCCAGCATTTT.